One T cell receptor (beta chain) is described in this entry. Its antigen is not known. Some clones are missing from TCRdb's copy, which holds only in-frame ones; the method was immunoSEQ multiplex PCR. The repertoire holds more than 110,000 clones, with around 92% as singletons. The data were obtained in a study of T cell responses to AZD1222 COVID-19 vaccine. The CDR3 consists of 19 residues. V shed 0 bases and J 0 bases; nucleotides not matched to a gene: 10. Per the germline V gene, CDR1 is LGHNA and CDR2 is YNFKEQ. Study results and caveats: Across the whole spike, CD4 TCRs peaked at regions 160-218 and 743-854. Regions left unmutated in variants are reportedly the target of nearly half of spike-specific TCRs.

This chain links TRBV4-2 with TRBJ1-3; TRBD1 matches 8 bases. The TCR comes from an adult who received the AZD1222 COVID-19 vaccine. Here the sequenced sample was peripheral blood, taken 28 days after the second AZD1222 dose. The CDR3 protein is CASSQDLQGAMSSGNTIYF. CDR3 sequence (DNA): TGTGCCAGCAGCCAAGATCTTCAGGGGGCTATGAGCTCTGGAAACACCATATATTTT.